This T cell receptor (beta chain) stems from a study of blood T cell repertoires in COVID-19. As for the study in general: Nucleic acid was either cDNA or gDNA, and it came from T cells, B-cell-depleted T cells, or PBMCs.

Authors' data handling: Nucleated cell counts were estimated from reference gene primer amplification. The table came from immunoSEQ multiplex PCR; TCRdb's copy has only in-frame clones and leaves some out. V and J calls and clone size are as listed in that table; D and trimming were resolved from the DNA. The sample gives roughly 130,000 clones, about 79% of which show up once; over 9% is in the top ten. This clone has only one observation. The CDR3 totals 15 residues. From germline, CDR1 is SGHKS and CDR2 YYEKEE (reference sequence). Between the trimmed V and J ends, which lost 1 base and 2 bases, there was a span of 12 bases. Adults between about 18 and 95 years of age took part from fewer than 30 US areas. Symptom resolution, clearance, or two negative PCRs marked the recovered donors of Cohort 3.

The TCR comes from a man aged 45 to 65 who had recovered from COVID-19. The sequencing input was PBMCs or T cells enriched from blood (not recorded which). J is TRBJ1-1 and V is TRBV5-5; D might be TRBD1 (5 bases). This CDR3 is CASSLWGGENTEAFF. In nucleotides, the CDR3 is TGTGCCAGCAGCTTGTGGGGCGGGGAAAACACTGAAGCTTTCTTT.